The TCR beta chain under discussion was sequenced for a study of T cells in Graves' hyperthyroidism and ophthalmopathy. Broader study findings: The blood repertoire included most of the expanded thyroid clonotypes above 0.001.

The authors took PBMCs from 10 ml fresh peripheral blood. This clonotype was seen repeatedly, ten times or more. The antigen is not known. V lost 6 bases to trimming and J lost 6 bases, with 18 bases between them. The CDR3 contains 14 residues. RNA transcripts provided the source from which TCR beta CDR3 regions were amplified. The study used the HTBI primer set for a first-round RT-PCR of the TCR CDR3. TCRdb passed the multiplex PCR reads through MiXCR, listing each CDR3 protein once. The sample holds 300,000 to 400,000 distinct CDR3 sequences, 15% to 20% seen once. V usage is TRBV12-3 or TRBV12-4 and J usage is TRBJ2-7; D gene ambiguous. The TCR sequence derives from a woman in her 50s with Graves' hyperthyroidism. Source material: blood. CDR3 DNA: TGTGCCAGCAGCCCAACGGCTACTCTGGGCGAGCAGTACTTC. Protein: CASSPTATLGEQYF.